The T cell receptor (beta chain) described here comes from a study of early T cells in non-severe SARS-CoV-2 infection. Study in general: Chains from this unsorted whole-blood bulk RNA could not be paired.

About this clonotype itself: No antigen is known for it.

The V gene's germline CDR1 is SGHAT and CDR2 FQNNGV. With 7 bases removed from V and 9 bases from J, the gap between germline ends came to 16 bases. The length of the CDR3 is 13 residues. Study-level results: Anti-spike CD8 responses were favored by VDJdb matching, which missed private and CD4 specificities.

Molecules of cDNA were individually given unique molecular identifiers that were attached to them. A single record per CDR3 protein comes from TCRdb applying MiXCR to the 5' RACE reads. Altogether approximately 50,000 distinct CDR3 sequences are present, approximately 8.5% being singletons, with the ten largest covering more than 12%. This sequence joins TRBV11-2 and TRBJ2-1; TRBD2 is a possible D gene (6 bases). The source of this sequence is an adult who was a healthcare worker with PCR-confirmed SARS-CoV-2 infection or an uninfected control (not recorded which). The sequenced sample consisted of whole blood. CDR3 region: CASTFPLASEQFF. As DNA, the CDR3 is TGTGCCAGCACCTTCCCCCTAGCGAGTGAGCAGTTCTTC.